The T cell receptor beta chain described here comes from a study of OX40 agonist ivuxolimab in advanced cancers. Looking at the study overall: Ivuxolimab, which targeted the costimulatory receptor OX40 (CD134), was an agonistic, fully human IgG2 monoclonal antibody. Intravenous ivuxolimab was administered to patients every 2 weeks at six dose levels: 0.01, 0.1, 0.3, 1.5, 3 and 10 mg/kg. Of the approximately 54 patients in dose escalation, about 20 had hepatocellular carcinoma, about 15 had melanoma, 9 had renal cell carcinoma and 9 had head and neck cancer. The dose-escalation cohort was roughly 80% male with a mean age of approximately 59 years, ranging from about 23 to 85. Patients were allowed to have had prior anti-PD-1, anti-PD-L1 or anti-CTLA-4 therapy, and 40% of the dose-escalation patients had been treated with checkpoint inhibitors. Three dose-escalation patients achieved partial responses, one with hepatocellular carcinoma and two with cutaneous melanoma. Peripheral TCRbeta sequencing aimed to test whether ivuxolimab altered TCR sequence diversity and caused clonal T-cell expansion. The paper describes the monotherapy dose-escalation part (N of about 57 patients) of the phase I trial of ivuxolimab.

The trial excluded patients who had a history of autoimmune disease or were on systemic immunosuppression. Peripheral blood for TCR sequencing was collected from all dose cohorts at baseline, on cycle 4 day 1, and on cycle 7 day 1. Samples came from an open-label, multicenter, first-in-human phase I dose-escalation trial of ivuxolimab. Adults with locally advanced or metastatic head and neck squamous cell, hepatocellular, melanoma or renal cell carcinoma were enrolled in the trial. CD4+ and CD8+ T cells were sorted separately from peripheral blood before TCR sequencing. To sequence the TCRbeta CDR3 region, genomic DNA was isolated from the sorted cells. The immunoSEQ Assay was used to sequence the TCRbeta CDR3 regions. What TCRdb holds here is the immuneACCESS table cut down to in-frame rearrangements. Part of the clones is not present; checked against another copy, under half of the missing clones reflect an unresolved V gene, and the others are unexplained. Counted in this sample were fewer than 85,000 clones; 75% to 95% of them appeared once. Less than 0.55% of the sample goes to the ten largest clones.

Overall results and qualifications from the work: At doses from 0.1 to 3.0 mg/kg, clonal expansion was seen in both CD4+ and CD8+ blood T cells between baseline and week 6. Which antigens the clonally expanded peripheral T cells were specific for was not determined. Partial responders in the 0.1-3.0 mg/kg groups had among the lowest normalized peripheral clonal expansion, especially among CD8+ T cells. Low levels of normalized T-cell clonal expansion were also shown by some nonresponding patients. On average, CD8+ T cells showed more expanded clones than CD4+ T cells after ivuxolimab.

A word on this clone: Its antigen remains unidentified. No much larger clone exists at a distance of one base, and base qualities are not known.

CDR1 ENHRY and CDR2 SYGVKD are derived from the germline V gene. The CDR3, from cysteine to phenylalanine, totals 14 residues. The DNA shown is the 42-base CDR3, in frame from base 1. V is cut back by 4 bases and J by 6 bases, with 6 bases in the junction unmatched. Sequencing was performed on CD4+ or CD8+ T cells sorted from blood, taken in a trial of the OX40 agonist ivuxolimab. Recombination connected TRBV10-3 to TRBJ2-1; TRBD1 fits 7 bases in the junction. The receptor was derived from an adult with an advanced solid tumor such as melanoma, head and neck, liver or kidney cancer. The nucleotide sequence reads as follows: TGTGCCATCAGTGCGACAGGGTGGATCAATGAGCAGTTCTTC. Translation gives CAISATGWINEQFF.